These 11 T cell receptor beta chains originate from one sample sequenced in a study of regulatory T cells in long-lasting Graves disease. Library construction for TCR beta used iRepertoire HTBI primers and Arm-PCR of CDR3 regions. Via MiXCR, TCRdb re-called the multiplex PCR reads, giving one row per CDR3 protein. This table has 600,000 to 850,000 distinct CDR3 sequences, about 30% appearing once. Indicated time point: persistent/refractory GD, antithyroid drugs over 5 years with positive TRAb. RNA from PBMCs was the source of the TCR library. The source material was peripheral blood mononuclear cells (PBMCs), sampled when the disease was refractory, from a patient treated with antithyroid drugs. These receptors were taken from a female donor with Graves disease.

This clonotype was detected only a few times. This chain joins TRBV15 and TRBJ1-2; no definite D call. The CDR3 has 14 residues. V was trimmed by 1 base and J by 8 bases, leaving 14 bases between them. Germline values: CDR1 LNHNV, CDR2 YYDKDF (reference sequence). CDR3 nucleotide sequence: TGTGCCACCAGCAGAGGTGATCGATTCGGGGGCTACACCTTC. It is translated as CATSRGDRFGGYTF.

In this sample, this clonotype turned up once. CDR3 nucleotide sequence: TGTGCCAGTAGTATCAAACAACAAAAACTGTTTTTT. Translation gives CASSIKQQKLFF. The chain employs TRBV19 and TRBJ1-4; D is ambiguous. Trimming cost V 3 bases and J 9 bases, with 8 bases left between them. The germline V gene encodes CDR1 LNHDA and CDR2 SQIVND (reference sequence). The CDR3 covers 12 residues.

The rearrangement joins TRBV6-1 to TRBJ1-5; D may be TRBD1 (5 bases). The CDR3 is made up of 14 amino acids. Looked up from germline, CDR1 is MNHNS and CDR2 is SASEGT. Trimming left V 6 bases short and J 2 bases short, with 11 bases between. The CDR3 reads CASRWQGGNQPQHF. The DNA of the CDR3 is TGTGCCAGCAGGTGGCAGGGAGGCAATCAGCCCCAGCATTTT.

The chain couples TRBV29-1 to TRBJ2-5, with TRBD2 matching 8 bases. V was clipped by 4 bases and J by 0 bases; unmatched bases: 7. This CDR3 region has 15 residues. Germline V gives CDR1 SQVTM, CDR2 ANQGSEA. CDR3 bases: TGCAGCGTTGCCCTCTTAGCGGGGTACCAAGAGACCCAGTACTTC. Protein: CSVALLAGYQETQYF.

The CDR3 reads CASSLAWTGRLNTEAFF. The DNA of the CDR3 is TGCGCCAGCAGCTTGGCCTGGACAGGGAGACTCAACACTGAAGCTTTCTTT. The rearrangement uses TRBV5-1 and TRBJ1-1; 8 bases align to TRBD1. CDR1 and CDR2 from the germline V gene are SGHRS and YFSETQ. V lost 0 bases and J lost 2; bases outside the gene matches: 9. This CDR3 region has 17 residues.

The chain uses TRBV5-1 and TRBJ1-1; D ambiguous. This CDR3 is 15 amino acids long. Trimming took 5 bases from V and 1 from J, leaving 15 bases between them. The germline V gene encodes CDR1 SGHRS and CDR2 YFSETQ. CDR3 in amino acids: CASRFQGMGNTEAFF. The CDR3 nucleotides are TGCGCCAGCAGGTTCCAAGGGATGGGGAACACTGAAGCTTTCTTT.

The chain joins TRBV20-1 to TRBJ2-7, with TRBD2 matching over 7 bases. Per germline, CDR1 DFQATT and CDR2 SNEGSKA (reference sequence). Unmatched junction bases numbered 8, after V lost 0 bases and J lost 0 bases. CDR3 size: 16 residues. The CDR3 nucleotides are TGCAGTGCTAGAGAAGATCGGGCTAGCGGCTCCTACGAGCAGTACTTC. Translating gives CSAREDRASGSYEQYF.

This clonotype was counted at least ten times. This chain links TRBV12-3 or TRBV12-4 with TRBJ1-2; D unresolved. The CDR3 loop spans 11 amino acids. V lost 5 bases, J lost 7 bases, and 8 bases lay in between. The CDR3 protein is CASSQNPGYTF. The CDR3 DNA is TGTGCCAGCAGTCAAAACCCTGGCTACACCTTC.

This clonotype was recorded a few times. The chain couples TRBV2 to TRBJ2-3; possible D gene TRBD1, 5 bases. The germline V gene encodes CDR1 SNHLY and CDR2 FYNNEI. CDR3 size: 14 residues. V was clipped by 4 bases and J by 0 bases, with 8 bases between them. The chain's CDR3 is CASSVQGSTDTQYF. In DNA, the CDR3 is TGTGCCAGCAGTGTCCAGGGTAGCACAGATACGCAGTATTTT.

The J gene is TRBJ1-1, the V gene TRBV7-3, with D perhaps matching TRBD1 (6 bases). The germline V and J ends were trimmed by 4 bases and 5 bases, with 14 bases remaining between them. The CDR3 covers 14 residues. In germline, CDR1 is SGHTA, CDR2 FQGTGA. CDR3 nucleotides: TGTGCCAGCAGCTCTTCAGGGGAGAGGACTGAAGCTTTCTTT. The encoded protein is CASSSSGERTEAFF. The full variable domain, with the rest looked up from reference TRBV7-3 and TRBJ1-1, is GAGVSQTPSNKVTEKGKYVELRCDPISGHTALYWYRQSLGQGPEFLIYFQGTGAADDSGLPNDRFFAVRPEGSVSTLKIQRTERGDSAVYLCASSSSGERTEAFFGQGTRLTVV.

V gene TRBV20-1 combines with J gene TRBJ1-6, with a possible D match to TRBD1 (6 bases). The CDR3 runs 17 residues. The ends were cut back, 3 bases at V and 0 bases at J, with 15 bases in the middle. Germline CDR1 and CDR2: DFQATT and SNEGSKA (reference sequence). The CDR3 protein is CSARGGPGSSYNSPLHF. As DNA, the CDR3 is TGCAGTGCTAGGGGGGGGCCGGGTAGCTCCTATAATTCACCCCTCCACTTT.